Shown below are 15 T cell receptor beta chains from a single sample sequenced in a study of technical replicates of blood from several donors. The assay was immunoSEQ multiplex PCR, and TCRdb's table has in-frame clones only and misses some. The table has some 77,000 clones, around 90% seen once. The sequenced material came from T cells isolated from PBMCs. These receptors all stem from a human donor in good health.

The chain is built from TRBV9 and TRBJ2-7; the match to TRBD1 covers 8 bases. Germline CDR1 is SGDLS and CDR2 is YYNGEE. After removal of 2 bases from V and 0 bases from J, the junction contained 4 bases not matched to a gene. This CDR3 has 15 amino acids. The CDR3, as DNA: TGTGCCAGCAGCGTCCGGACAGGGCTCTCCTACGAGCAGTACTTC. The encoded protein is CASSVRTGLSYEQYF.

The chain carries TRBV7-9 and TRBJ1-2, with D perhaps matching TRBD1 (6 bases). Germline assignment: CDR1 SEHNR and CDR2 FQNEAQ (reference sequence). V was trimmed by 4 bases and J by 4 bases, leaving 13 bases between them. The CDR3 extends over 14 amino acids. The DNA of the CDR3 is TGTGCCAGCAGCTCCCAACAGGGCCGCTATGGCTACACCTTC. It specifies CASSSQQGRYGYTF. The entire variable domain, with the rest obtained from reference TRBV7-9 and TRBJ1-2, is as follows: DTGVSQNPRHKITKRGQNVTFRCDPISEHNRLYWYRQTLGQGPEFLTYFQNEAQLEKSRLLSDRFSAERPKGSFSTLEIQRTEQGDSAMYLCASSSQQGRYGYTFGSGTRLTVV.

This clone was seen only once. This chain joins TRBV6-1 and TRBJ2-7, with a weak D call TRBD1 (5 bases). Germline CDR1 is MNHNS and CDR2 is SASEGT. This CDR3 has 13 amino acids. V lost 2 bases and J 3 bases, leaving 8 bases between the germline ends. CDR3 region: CASSEWGGYEQYF. The CDR3 nucleotides read TGTGCCAGCAGTGAATGGGGCGGCTACGAGCAGTACTTC.

The gene calls are TRBV19 and TRBJ2-7, with a weak D call TRBD1 (8 bases). V shed 0 bases and J shed 3 bases, with 12 bases lying between them. The CDR3 consists of 15 residues. Germline V lookup: CDR1 LNHDA, CDR2 SQIVND (reference sequence). CDR3 loop: CASSIEGGTGYEQYF. The DNA of the CDR3 is TGTGCCAGTAGTATAGAGGGGGGGACAGGCTACGAGCAGTACTTC.

The gene calls are TRBV9 and TRBJ2-1, with 7 bases identical to TRBD1. Germline V gene sequence: CDR1 SGDLS, CDR2 YYNGEE. The CDR3 consists of 15 residues. Trimming at V came to 4 bases and at J to 0 bases, leaving 4 bases not matched to a gene. The CDR3 region is CASSQSGGSYNEQFF. In DNA form, the CDR3 reads TGTGCCAGCAGCCAGTCAGGGGGCTCCTACAATGAGCAGTTCTTC.

This chain joins TRBV5-1 and TRBJ2-3; maybe TRBD2 (6 bases). Per germline, CDR1 SGHRS and CDR2 YFSETQ. The CDR3 is 15 amino acids. The V gene lost 3 bases and the J gene lost 5 bases, with 16 bases spanning the gap. CDR3: CASSSGGAEGDTQYF. The CDR3 region has the DNA TGCGCCAGCAGCTCCGGGGGAGCGGAAGGAGATACGCAGTATTTT.

The chain carries TRBV15 and TRBJ2-7, with 8 bases identical to TRBD2. Germline CDR1 and CDR2: LNHNV and YYDKDF (reference sequence). Losses at the gene ends were 1 base for V and 3 bases for J; bases not matched to a gene: 8. This CDR3 contains 16 residues. CDR3 in amino acids: CATSRGRTSTDYEQYF. The CDR3 bases are TGTGCCACCAGCAGAGGACGGACTAGCACAGACTACGAGCAGTACTTC.

The rearrangement joins TRBV2 to TRBJ2-7, with 12 bases matching TRBD2. CDR1 and CDR2 (germline): SNHLY, FYNNEI. V trimming: 5 bases; J trimming: 3 bases; junction bases outside the gene matches: 2. CDR3 length equals 14 residues. In nucleotides, the CDR3 is TGTGCCAGCAGTTGGACTAGCGGGATCTACGAGCAGTACTTC. Residues: CASSWTSGIYEQYF.

V usage is TRBV7-3 and J usage is TRBJ2-7; 8 nucleotides align to TRBD2. The germline gives CDR1 SGHTA, CDR2 FQGTGA. The junction had 6 bases not matched to a gene; V was cut back by 3 bases and J by 2 bases. The CDR3 is made up of 15 amino acids. The CDR3 bases are TGTGCCAGCAGCTTTAGCGGGGCCCCCACCTACGAGCAGTACTTC. Translated, it gives CASSFSGAPTYEQYF.

This clone was counted a single time. The V and J genes are TRBV15 and TRBJ2-1; 10 bases align to TRBD2. Germline V gene lookup returns CDR1 LNHNV and CDR2 YYDKDF (reference sequence). This CDR3 region has 16 residues. The J segment lost 4 bases and the V segment lost 3 bases, leaving 6 bases of the junction unmatched. The CDR3 region has the DNA TGTGCCACCAGCAGCCTCATTAGCGGGAGGTACAATGAGCAGTTCTTC. Translating gives CATSSLISGRYNEQFF.

V and J are TRBV29-1 and TRBJ1-2; D remains ambiguous. The CDR3 has 11 residues. CDR1 and CDR2 from the germline V gene are SQVTM and ANQGSEA. Trimming took 2 bases from V and 2 from J, leaving 3 bases between them. The CDR3: CSVETNYGYTF. DNA of the CDR3: TGCAGCGTTGAAACAAACTATGGCTACACCTTC.

This clone occurred once. V and J are TRBV6-1 and TRBJ1-4, with 10 bases matching TRBD1. Germline V CDR1 and CDR2: MNHNS, SASEGT. The CDR3 is made up of 14 amino acids. The junction had 6 bases not matched to a gene; V was cut back by 6 bases and J by 8 bases. DNA of the CDR3: TGTGCCAGCAGAGAGATGACAGGGGGCGAAAAACTGTTTTTT. Residues: CASREMTGGEKLFF.

V and J are TRBV28 and TRBJ1-4, with 10 bases lining up with TRBD1. V dropped 5 bases and J dropped 8; count of bases not matched to a gene: 5. CDR1 is MDHEN and CDR2 is SYDVKM in the germline V gene. This CDR3 has 14 amino acids. In DNA form, the CDR3 reads TGTGCCAGCAGTCGACAGGGGGCAGGGGAAAAACTGTTTTTT. As protein: CASSRQGAGEKLFF.

The chain uses TRBV7-3 and TRBJ2-7; TRBD2 is a possible D gene (6 bases). V lost 3 bases to trimming and J lost 5 bases, with 11 bases between them. The germline V gene encodes CDR1 SGHTA and CDR2 FQGTGA. The CDR3 has 13 amino acids. CDR3 sequence (DNA): TGTGCCAGCAGCTTGATGGGAGGCGACGAGCAGTACTTC. Its translation: CASSLMGGDEQYF.

The chain is built from TRBV4-2 and TRBJ1-1; TRBD1 is a possible D gene (6 bases). This CDR3 is 14 amino acids long. Germline CDR1 LGHNA, CDR2 YNFKEQ. The V end lost 2 bases, the J end lost 3 bases, and 10 bases lay between the germline ends. DNA of the CDR3: TGTGCCAGCAGCCAATTAGAGGGGGACACTGAAGCTTTCTTT. Translation gives CASSQLEGDTEAFF.